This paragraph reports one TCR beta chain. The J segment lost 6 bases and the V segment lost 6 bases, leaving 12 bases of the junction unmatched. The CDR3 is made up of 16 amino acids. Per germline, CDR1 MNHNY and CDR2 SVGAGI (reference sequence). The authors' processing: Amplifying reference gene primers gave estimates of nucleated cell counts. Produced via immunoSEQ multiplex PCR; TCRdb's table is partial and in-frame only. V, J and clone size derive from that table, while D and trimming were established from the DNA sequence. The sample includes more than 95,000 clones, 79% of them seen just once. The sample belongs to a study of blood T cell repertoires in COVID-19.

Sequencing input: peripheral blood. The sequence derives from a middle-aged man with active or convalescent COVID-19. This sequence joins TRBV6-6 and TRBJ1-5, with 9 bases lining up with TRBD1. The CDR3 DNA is TGTGCCAGCAGCGATCCGGGACAGGGTTCGAGTCAGCCCCAGCATTTT. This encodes CASSDPGQGSSQPQHF.